The present TCR beta chain was sequenced within a study of blood T cell repertoires in COVID-19. Sequencing used immunoSEQ multiplex PCR; TCRdb keeps in-frame clones, though not all of them. Here the sample spans about 200,000 clones, roughly 90% being singletons. V lost 8 bases and J lost 6, with 10 bases in between. Germline assignment: CDR1 MNHEY and CDR2 SVGAGI. This CDR3 has 11 amino acids. The clonotype originates from a woman aged 40 to 50 with acute or convalescent COVID-19. The chain couples TRBV6-5 to TRBJ1-1; D gene ambiguous. Sequenced sample: peripheral blood. This CDR3 reads CASLRVPEAFF. DNA of the CDR3: TGTGCCAGCTTACGGGTGCCTGAAGCTTTCTTT.